The TCR beta chain under discussion was sequenced for a study of cytomegalovirus exposure and HLA in healthy donors. Trimming removed 8 bases at V and 6 bases at J, with 17 bases between. This CDR3 spans 14 amino acids. In germline, CDR1 is SNHLY, CDR2 FYNNEI. Vbeta (60) and Jbeta (13) primers were used in the PCR. This table comes from immunoSEQ multiplex PCR, and its TCRdb copy is limited to in-frame clones, with some not included. The sample records around 100,000 clones, roughly three quarters being singletons. This receptor was taken from a woman aged 55-69 years in good health and CMV-seropositive. The rearrangement links TRBV2 to TRBJ2-1, with a possible D match to TRBD1 (5 bases). Sequencing used PBMCs. This CDR3 is CASPRAWGSNEQFF. CDR3 coding DNA: TGTGCCAGCCCCAGGGCCTGGGGATCCAATGAGCAGTTCTTC.